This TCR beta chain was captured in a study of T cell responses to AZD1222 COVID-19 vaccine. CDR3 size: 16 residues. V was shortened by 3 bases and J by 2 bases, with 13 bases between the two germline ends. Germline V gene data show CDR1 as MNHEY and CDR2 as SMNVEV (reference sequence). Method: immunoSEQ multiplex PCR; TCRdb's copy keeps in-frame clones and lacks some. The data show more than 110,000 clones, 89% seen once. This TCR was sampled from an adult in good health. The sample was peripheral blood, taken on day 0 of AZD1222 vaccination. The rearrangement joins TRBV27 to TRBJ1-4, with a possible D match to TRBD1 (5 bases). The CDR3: CASSLSRGATNEKLFF. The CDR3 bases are TGTGCCAGCAGTTTGTCTAGAGGGGCTACTAATGAAAAACTGTTTTTT. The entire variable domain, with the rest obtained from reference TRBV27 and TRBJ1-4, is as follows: EAQVTQNPRYLITVTGKKLTVTCSQNMNHEYMSWYRQDPGLGLRQIYYSMNVEVTDKGDVPEGYKVSRKEKRNFPLILESPSPNQTSLYFCASSLSRGATNEKLFFGSGTQLSVL.